The next 24 T cell receptor beta chains were all read from a single sample in a study of T cells after yellow fever vaccination. TCRdb re-analysed the 5' RACE reads in MiXCR, keeping a single row per CDR3 protein. The table has some 150,000 distinct CDR3 sequences, 6.6% seen once; the top ten hold more than 0.6%. The sequenced sample was CD4+ T cells sorted from PBMCs, obtained 10 days after the yellow fever booster vaccination. The receptors originated from a man younger than 45 who received the YFV17D yellow fever vaccine.

This clonotype was picked up many times. This chain uses TRBV7-8 with TRBJ2-5; D unclear. The germline V gene has CDR1 SGHVS and CDR2 FQNEAQ. This CDR3 contains 12 residues. Trimming stripped 3 bases from V and 5 bases from J, with 7 bases between. CDR3: CASSFLRETQYF. The CDR3 region has the DNA TGTGCCAGCAGCTTTCTACGGGAGACCCAGTACTTC. The full variable domain, rest sourced from reference TRBV7-8 and TRBJ2-5, is GAGVSQSPRYKVAKRGQDVALRCDPISGHVSLFWYQQALGQGPEFLTYFQNEAQLDKSGLPSDRFFAERPEGSVSTLKIQRTQQEDSAVYLCASSFLRETQYFGPGTRLLVL.

This clonotype has more than one count but fewer than ten. The chain couples TRBV20-1 to TRBJ2-3, with TRBD1 matching over 9 bases. The J segment lost 5 bases and the V segment lost 3 bases, leaving 9 bases of the junction unmatched. Per the germline V gene, CDR1 is DFQATT and CDR2 is SNEGSKA (reference sequence). The CDR3 runs 15 residues. The CDR3 bases are TGCAGTGCTAGGAATCGACAGGGGGTTGGAGATACGCAGTATTTT. It specifies CSARNRQGVGDTQYF.

This clonotype was observed at least ten times. The chain employs TRBV7-6 and TRBJ1-6; TRBD1 matches 8 bases. CDR1 SGHVS and CDR2 FNYEAQ come from the germline V gene. CDR3 length equals 16 residues. The trim removed 1 base at V and 9 bases at J, leaving 8 bases unmatched. The CDR3 sequence: CASSLGPPTGGSPLHF. The CDR3, as DNA: TGTGCCAGCAGCTTAGGGCCCCCAACAGGGGGTTCACCCCTCCACTTT.

This clonotype has ten or more counts. The CDR3 is CASSFGSSSYNEQFF. The CDR3 region has the DNA TGTGCCAGCAGCTTCGGCTCGAGCTCCTACAATGAGCAGTTCTTC. V gene TRBV7-2 combines with J gene TRBJ2-1, with D unclear. This CDR3 is 15 amino acids long. Germline CDR1 SGHTA, CDR2 FQGNSA. Trimming stripped 3 bases from V and 0 bases from J, with 9 bases between.

This clonotype was recorded at least ten times. This rearrangement joins TRBV12-3 or TRBV12-4 to TRBJ2-3; 7 bases match TRBD1. The CDR3 has 16 amino acids. V lost 2 bases to trimming and J lost 2 bases; unmatched junction nucleotides: 7. The CDR3 protein is CASSLKPGQNTDTQYF. Written as DNA, the CDR3 is TGTGCCAGCAGTTTAAAGCCGGGACAGAACACAGATACGCAGTATTTT.

This clonotype was counted ten times or more. The chain links TRBV21-1 to TRBJ2-7. TRBV21-1 corresponds to a pseudogene. CDR3 length equals 16 residues. The CDR3 DNA sequence: TGTGCCAGCAGCAACCTGCACTCATCCCGCTCCTACGAGCAGTACTTC. This encodes CASSNLHSSRSYEQYF.

In this sample, this clonotype turned up a few times. V usage is TRBV5-6 and J usage is TRBJ1-4, with D unclear. CDR3 length equals 14 residues. CDR1 and CDR2 from the germline V gene are SGHDT and YYEEEE. The V gene lost 3 bases and the J gene lost 6 bases, with 12 bases spanning the gap. CDR3 residues: CASSSSPIDEKLFF. The CDR3 DNA sequence: TGTGCCAGCAGCTCGAGCCCCATCGATGAAAAACTGTTTTTT.

This clonotype was found many times. The chain carries TRBV4-1 and TRBJ2-3; D might be TRBD2 (5 bases). In germline, CDR1 is MGHRA, CDR2 YSYEKL. The CDR3 is 15 amino acids. Trimming stripped 2 bases from V and 4 bases from J, with 13 bases between. The CDR3 loop reads CASSQLVWRPDTQYF. The CDR3 nucleotides are TGCGCCAGCAGCCAACTTGTATGGAGGCCAGATACGCAGTATTTT.

This clonotype was counted at least ten times. This chain uses TRBV5-1 with TRBJ2-6; possible D gene TRBD1, 5 bases. The CDR3 runs to 16 residues. Between the trimmed V and J ends, which lost 0 bases and 0 bases, there was a span of 7 bases. CDR1 SGHRS and CDR2 YFSETQ come from the germline V gene. CDR3 loop: CASSLGQGSGANVLTF. CDR3 in DNA: TGCGCCAGCAGCTTGGGGCAGGGCTCTGGGGCCAACGTCCTGACTTTC.

The chain couples TRBV5-5 to TRBJ1-5; a weak D match, TRBD1 (5 bases). CDR1 is SGHKS and CDR2 is YYEKEE in the germline V gene (reference sequence). The CDR3 sequence is 16 residues long. V was clipped by 5 bases and J by 0 bases, with 15 bases between them. CDR3 in amino acids: CASSVSGDLSNQPQHF. Written as DNA, the CDR3 is TGTGCCAGCAGTGTCAGCGGGGACCTTAGCAATCAGCCCCAGCATTTT.

The sample holds many counts of this clonotype. The genes are TRBV15 and TRBJ2-5; TRBD1 matches 9 bases. V shed 0 bases and J 3 bases; nucleotides not matched to a gene: 5. The CDR3 spans 16 residues. The germline V gene has CDR1 LNHNV and CDR2 YYDKDF (reference sequence). Here the CDR3 DNA reads TGTGCCACCAGCAGAGATGGTTGGGACAGGGAAGAGACCCAGTACTTC. It encodes CATSRDGWDREETQYF.

Regarding this clonotype: Being one base from a much bigger clone, this may be a read error. This chain links TRBV18 with TRBJ2-7; TRBD1 is a possible D gene (6 bases). V shed 4 bases and J shed 8 bases, with 27 bases lying between them. The CDR3 sequence is 17 residues long. Germline V gives CDR1 KGHSH, CDR2 LQKENI. This CDR3 is CASSHPSGGLYLCQQYF. The CDR3, as DNA: TGTGCCAGCTCACACCCGTCTGGGGGCCTATATCTTTGCCAGCAGTACTTC. Looking up the rest from reference TRBV18 and TRBJ2-7 gives the full variable domain: NAGVMQNPRHLVRRRGQEARLRCSPMKGHSHVYWYRQLPEEGLKFMVYLQKENIIDESGMPKERFSAEFPKEGPSILRIQQVVRGDSAAYFCASSHPSGGLYLCQQYFGPGTRLTVT.

This clonotype was picked up many times. The chain uses TRBV24-1 and TRBJ2-2; 7 bases map to TRBD2. V lost 5 bases and J lost 5; bases outside the gene matches: 13. In germline, CDR1 is KGHDR, CDR2 SFDVKD. CDR3 length: 17 residues. The CDR3 reads CATSVPGGTPGTGELFF. CDR3 in DNA: TGTGCCACCAGTGTCCCCGGGGGGACCCCCGGAACCGGGGAGCTGTTTTTT.

The chain recombines TRBV5-1 with TRBJ2-2; D may be TRBD1 or TRBD2 (5 bases each). Trimming removed 4 bases at V and 4 bases at J, with 17 bases between. The CDR3 spans 16 residues. Germline V gene data show CDR1 as SGHRS and CDR2 as YFSETQ. CDR3 protein: CASSPGADATTGELFF. CDR3 DNA sequence: TGCGCCAGCAGCCCCGGGGCGGACGCGACCACCGGGGAGCTGTTTTTT. The full variable domain, in which reference TRBV5-1 and TRBJ2-2 provide the parts outside the CDR3, is KAGVTQTPRYLIKTRGQQVTLSCSPISGHRSVSWYQQTPGQGLQFLFEYFSETQRNKGNFPGRFSGRQFSNSRSEMNVSTLELGDSALYLCASSPGADATTGELFFGEGSRLTVL.

This clonotype was picked up many times. The chain combines TRBV2 with TRBJ1-4; perhaps TRBD1 as D (6 bases). There are 13 residues in the CDR3. Germline V CDR1 and CDR2: SNHLY, FYNNEI. Trimming pared 8 bases from V and 4 bases from J, leaving 11 bases between. CDR3 DNA sequence: TGTGCCAGCGGGGGCCAGGTTAATGAAAAACTGTTTTTT. It specifies CASGGQVNEKLFF.

This clonotype has more than one count but fewer than ten. The chain combines TRBV5-4 with TRBJ2-5; the D gene could be TRBD1 or TRBD2 (5 bases each). The germline V gene encodes CDR1 SGHNT and CDR2 YYREEE (reference sequence). V dropped 0 bases and J dropped 7 bases, with 16 bases sitting between them. There are 15 residues in the CDR3. CDR3 sequence (DNA): TGTGCCAGCAGCTTGGGAGGGGACCCAGCCTGGACCCAGTACTTC. This codes for CASSLGGDPAWTQYF.

This clonotype came up many times. The chain has TRBV20-1 and TRBJ2-5; no reliable D call. Germline V lookup: CDR1 DFQATT, CDR2 SNEGSKA (reference sequence). CDR3 length: 9 residues. The ends were cut back, 3 bases at V and 7 bases at J, with 3 bases in the middle. The CDR3 coding sequence is TGCAGTGCTAGTGGGACCCAGTACTTC. As protein: CSASGTQYF.

The gene calls are TRBV4-2 and TRBJ1-2; TRBD1 agrees at 8 bases. V lost 6 bases, J lost 8 bases, and 5 bases stayed unmatched. Germline loops: CDR1 LGHNA, CDR2 YNFKEQ. This CDR3 is 12 amino acids long. The CDR3 DNA is TGTGCCAGCAGGACAGGGGTAGACGGCTACACCTTC. This sequence encodes CASRTGVDGYTF.

There are a few counts of this clonotype. The CDR3 reads CASSLDLPGSEQYF. The CDR3 DNA reads as TGTGCCAGCAGTCTGGACCTACCCGGGAGTGAGCAGTACTTC. V usage is TRBV27 and J usage is TRBJ2-7; the D gene is possibly TRBD2 (6 bases). The CDR3 has 14 residues. V lost 5 bases and J lost 7, with 18 bases in between. From germline, CDR1 is MNHEY and CDR2 SMNVEV (reference sequence).

This clonotype was counted only a few times. This sequence joins TRBV7-9 and TRBJ1-1; unclear D gene. Trimming took off 4 bases at V and 11 bases at J, with 17 bases between the two ends. The CDR3 is 13 amino acids. CDR1 and CDR2 from the germline V gene are SEHNR and FQNEAQ (reference sequence). CDR3 in amino acids: CASSSRESFKAFF. The CDR3, as DNA: TGTGCCAGCAGCTCGCGGGAGTCGTTCAAGGCTTTCTTT.

This clonotype was seen at least ten times. The J gene is TRBJ2-1, the V gene TRBV7-2; 8 bases agree with TRBD2. Trimming at V came to 1 base and at J to 7 bases, leaving 6 bases not matched to a gene. The CDR3 totals 15 residues. The germline gives CDR1 SGHTA, CDR2 FQGNSA. CDR3 in DNA: TGTGCCAGCAGCTTAGGGACTAGCTTCGGAAATGAGCAGTTCTTC. Encoded protein: CASSLGTSFGNEQFF.

This clonotype was seen repeatedly, ten times or more. This sequence joins TRBV12-3 or TRBV12-4 and TRBJ2-3; tentatively, D is TRBD1 or TRBD2 (6 bases each). Between the trimmed V and J ends, which lost 4 bases and 5 bases, there was a span of 16 bases. CDR3 length: 15 amino acids. CDR3 sequence (DNA): TGTGCCAGCAGTTCCCCGGGGGCCCTGATAGATACGCAGTATTTT. This translates into CASSSPGALIDTQYF.

This clonotype was seen many times. The chain employs TRBV20-1 and TRBJ2-5; D gene unclear. The germline V gene has CDR1 DFQATT and CDR2 SNEGSKA (reference sequence). The CDR3 is made up of 11 amino acids. V was shortened by 6 bases and J by 7 bases, with 12 bases between the two germline ends. CDR3 protein: CSAWGHGTQYF. The CDR3 DNA is TGCAGTGCCTGGGGTCACGGGACCCAGTACTTC.

This clonotype was detected many times. The chain carries TRBV7-8 and TRBJ1-1, with D uncertain. Germline assignment: CDR1 SGHVS and CDR2 FQNEAQ. V dropped 5 bases and J dropped 11 bases, with 18 bases sitting between them. This CDR3 region has 13 residues. The CDR3 sequence is CASSVRTERAAFF. CDR3 DNA sequence: TGTGCCAGCAGCGTGAGAACTGAGAGGGCGGCTTTCTTT.